A single sample gave rise to the 13 T cell receptor beta chains below, sequenced in a study of human T cells and chemical hapten exposure. Time point indicated: healthy volunteer bleed at 6 weeks. Total RNA extraction was carried out from unfractionated whole blood. TCRdb analysed the RACE reads with MiXCR anew, one entry per CDR3 protein. The data hold 75,000 to 80,000 distinct CDR3 sequences, with 8.5% to 9.5% observed a single time. The sample taken for sequencing was whole blood. The origin of the receptors is a female donor in good health. Some clones in this sample may be carry-over from other donors' samples.

This clonotype was observed a handful of times. The J gene is TRBJ1-5, the V gene TRBV12-3 or TRBV12-4; unclear D gene. Trimming shortened V by 1 base and J by 7 bases, and 8 bases separated the two germline ends. CDR3 length equals 13 residues. The CDR3 bases are TGTGCCAGCAGTTTAGATGGTCGGCAGCCCCAGCATTTT. Its protein is CASSLDGRQPQHF.

By sample fraction, this clonotype is medium-sized. The rearrangement uses TRBV11-1 and TRBJ1-6; TRBD1 matches at 8 bases. CDR1 is SGHAT, CDR2 FQDESV, per germline (reference sequence). The CDR3 length is 14 residues. The V gene end was trimmed by 9 bases and the J gene end by 10 bases; junction bases not matched to a gene: 11. The DNA of the CDR3 is TGTGCCAGTACCGGGACAGGCCTCCTGTCACCCCTCCACTTT. Translation: CASTGTGLLSPLHF.

V gene TRBV12-3 or TRBV12-4 combines with J gene TRBJ2-7, with D perhaps matching TRBD1 (5 bases). V was pared by 2 bases and J by 2 bases, with 7 bases between. The CDR3 is 13 residues long. The CDR3 nucleotides are TGTGCCAGCAGTTTAAGCAGGGCCTACGAGCAGTACTTC. Its protein product is CASSLSRAYEQYF.

CDR3 loop: CSVGGQGATEQYF. The CDR3 DNA is TGCAGCGTTGGAGGGCAGGGCGCCACCGAGCAGTACTTC. The chain uses TRBV29-1 and TRBJ2-7; the D gene could be TRBD1 or TRBD2 (5 bases each). The germline CDR1 and CDR2 sequences are SQVTM and ANQGSEA. The CDR3 sequence is 13 residues long. V dropped 4 bases and J dropped 6 bases, with 16 bases sitting between them.

This clonotype came up a few times. The chain couples TRBV3-1 to TRBJ1-1, with a weak D call TRBD1 (6 bases). CDR3 length: 14 amino acids. V shed 2 bases and J shed 1 base, with 8 bases lying between them. Per germline, CDR1 LGHDT and CDR2 YNNKEL (reference sequence). The CDR3 reads CASSQWDTNTEAFF. CDR3 nucleotides: TGTGCCAGCAGCCAATGGGACACGAACACTGAAGCTTTCTTT.

This clonotype was observed many times. The chain carries TRBV2 and TRBJ1-6; D is undetermined. The CDR3 has 14 residues. V lost 7 bases, J lost 6 bases, and 13 bases lay in between. Germline CDR1 is SNHLY and CDR2 is FYNNEI. CDR3 amino acids: CASNGELSNSPLHF. CDR3 DNA: TGTGCCAGCAACGGGGAGTTGTCTAATTCACCCCTCCACTTT.

This clonotype was observed a handful of times. V usage is TRBV3-1 and J usage is TRBJ2-7; D possibly corresponds to TRBD2 (5 bases). The CDR3 has 13 residues. Germline V lookup: CDR1 LGHDT, CDR2 YNNKEL (reference sequence). With 0 bases removed from V and 6 bases from J, the gap between germline ends came to 9 bases. The chain's CDR3 is CASSQDPRAEQYF. The CDR3 nucleotides read TGTGCCAGCAGCCAAGATCCGAGGGCCGAGCAGTACTTC.

This clonotype has a count of ten or more. The V call is TRBV20-1, the J call TRBJ1-5, with 7 bases fitting TRBD1. CDR1 and CDR2 (germline): DFQATT, SNEGSKA (reference sequence). J was trimmed by 4 bases and V by 2 bases; bases with no gene match: 5. The CDR3 consists of 14 residues. CDR3 sequence (DNA): TGCAGTGCTAGACCGGCCAGGGGGAATCAGCCCCAGCATTTT. Translation gives CSARPARGNQPQHF.

The table lists this clonotype with a few counts. The CDR3: CSVEDYGTGGNTIYF. DNA of the CDR3: TGCAGCGTTGAAGATTATGGGACAGGAGGAAACACCATATATTTT. V usage is TRBV29-1 and J usage is TRBJ1-3; 8 bases are shared with TRBD1. This CDR3 is 15 amino acids long. The V and J ends lost 0 bases and 4 bases, in that order; junction bases with no gene match: 5. The germline gives CDR1 SQVTM, CDR2 ANQGSEA.

V usage is TRBV10-3 and J usage is TRBJ2-2; TRBD2 agrees at 8 bases. V trimming: 7 bases; J trimming: 1 base; junction bases outside the gene matches: 5. CDR3 length: 15 residues. The germline V gene has CDR1 ENHRY and CDR2 SYGVKD. CDR3 sequence: CAIKSGGENTGELFF. DNA of the CDR3: TGTGCCATCAAGAGCGGGGGAGAGAACACCGGGGAGCTGTTTTTT.

This clonotype was seen ten or more times. V is TRBV29-1 and J is TRBJ2-5; 7 nucleotides line up with TRBD1. This CDR3 has 14 residues. Per the germline V gene, CDR1 is SQVTM and CDR2 is ANQGSEA. V lost 6 bases, J lost 2 bases, and 9 bases stayed unmatched. The CDR3 DNA follows: TGCAGCGTATCAGGACAGGCACAGCAAGAGACCCAGTACTTC. This codes for CSVSGQAQQETQYF.

There are a few counts of this clonotype. The chain recombines TRBV2 with TRBJ2-4, with D perhaps matching TRBD1 (6 bases). The CDR3 covers 14 residues. Germline-derived CDR1 and CDR2 are SNHLY and FYNNEI. Trimming shortened V by 6 bases and J by 1 base, and 10 bases separated the two germline ends. CDR3 sequence: CASRQDSAKNIQYF. DNA for the CDR3: TGTGCCAGCAGGCAGGACAGCGCCAAAAACATTCAGTACTTC.

The chain employs TRBV7-2 and TRBJ2-3; 7 bases agree with TRBD1. This CDR3 region has 15 residues. CDR1 and CDR2 (germline): SGHTA, FQGNSA. V shed 1 base, J shed 3 bases, and the junction held 4 bases outside the gene matches. The CDR3 protein is CASSLDGRGTDTQYF. CDR3 bases: TGTGCCAGCAGCTTAGACGGCAGGGGGACAGATACGCAGTATTTT.